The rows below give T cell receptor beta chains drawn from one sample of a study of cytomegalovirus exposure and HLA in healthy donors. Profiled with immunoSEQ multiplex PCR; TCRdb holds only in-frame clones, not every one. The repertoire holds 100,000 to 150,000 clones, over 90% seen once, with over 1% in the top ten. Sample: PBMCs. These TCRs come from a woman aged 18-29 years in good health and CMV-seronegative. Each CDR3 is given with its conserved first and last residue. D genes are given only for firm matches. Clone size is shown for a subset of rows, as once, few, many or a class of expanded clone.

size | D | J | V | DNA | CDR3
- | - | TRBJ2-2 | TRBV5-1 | TGCGCCAGCAGCTTAGGACTTAACACCGGGGAGCTGTTTTTT | CASSLGLNTGELFF
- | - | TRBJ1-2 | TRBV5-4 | TGTGCTTATTATACTAACTATGGCTACACCTTC | CAYYTNYGYTF
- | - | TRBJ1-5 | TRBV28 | TGTGCCAGCAGTAGTGGTCGTCAGGGGACTCAGCCCCAGCATTTT | CASSSGRQGTQPQHF
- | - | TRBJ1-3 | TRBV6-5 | TGTGCCAGCACAACAGGGACAACCGGAAACACCATATATTTT | CASTTGTTGNTIYF
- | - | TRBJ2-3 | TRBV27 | TGTGCCAGCAGTTCCGTCAGGGGTGGTGGCGATACGCAGTATTTT | CASSSVRGGGDTQYF
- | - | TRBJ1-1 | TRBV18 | TGTGCCAGCTCACCACCCCGGGGGTCGGGCACTGAAGCTTTCTTT | CASSPPRGSGTEAFF
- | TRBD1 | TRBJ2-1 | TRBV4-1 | TGCGCCAGCAGCCAATTCGTCGCAGGGGGCTACAATGAGCAGTTCTTC | CASSQFVAGGYNEQFF
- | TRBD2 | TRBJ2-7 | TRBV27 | TGTGCCAGCAGTTTATCTGGACTAGCGGGGGGCGGGTACGAGCAGTACTTC | CASSLSGLAGGGYEQYF
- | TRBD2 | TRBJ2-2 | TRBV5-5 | TGTGCCAGCAGCACCGGGACTAGCGGGAGTCACGGGGAGCTGTTTTTT | CASSTGTSGSHGELFF
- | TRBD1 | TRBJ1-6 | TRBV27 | TGTGCCAGCAGTTTAACAGGGGGTTCCTATAATTCACCCCTCCACTTT | CASSLTGGSYNSPLHF
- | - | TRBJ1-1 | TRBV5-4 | TGTGCCAGCGGACTGCTGACCATCGCCACTGAAGCTTTCTTT | CASGLLTIATEAFF
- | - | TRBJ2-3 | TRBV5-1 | TGCGCCAGCAGCTTGGATGGCGGGGCGAGCACAGATACGCAGTATTTT | CASSLDGGASTDTQYF
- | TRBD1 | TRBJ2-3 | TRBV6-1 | TGTGCCAGCACCCTGGGACAGAGCACAGATACGCAGTATTTT | CASTLGQSTDTQYF
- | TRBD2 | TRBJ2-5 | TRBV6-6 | TGTGCCAGCAGTTACTCCGGCGGGGGGGGTTTAGAGACCCAGTACTTC | CASSYSGGGGLETQYF
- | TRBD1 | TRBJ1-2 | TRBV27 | TGTGCCAGCAGTACAAGGACAGGGAAGTTTGGTGGCTACACCTTC | CASSTRTGKFGGYTF
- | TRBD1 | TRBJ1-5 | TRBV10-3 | TGTGCCATCAGTGAGGGCCCCGGGACAGCGTTTCAGCCCCAGCATTTT | CAISEGPGTAFQPQHF
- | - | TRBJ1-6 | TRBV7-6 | TGTGCCAGCAGCGCGAGCCTTCCGGGAAATAATTCACCCCTCCACTTT | CASSASLPGNNSPLHF
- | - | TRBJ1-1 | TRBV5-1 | TGCGCCAGCAGTTCAGGGGTGGCGACTGAAGCTTTCTTT | CASSSGVATEAFF
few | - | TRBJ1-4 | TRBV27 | TGTGCCAGCAGTTTCGGAGACAGCCTTGGAAAACTGTTTTTT | CASSFGDSLGKLFF
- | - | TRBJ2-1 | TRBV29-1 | TGCAGCGTTGAAGGGGGAGAAAGCTTCTACAATGAGCAGTTCTTC | CSVEGGESFYNEQFF
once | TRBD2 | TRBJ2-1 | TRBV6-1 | TGTGCCAGCATTAATGGACTAGAGCCCTACAATGAGCAGTTCTTC | CASINGLEPYNEQFF
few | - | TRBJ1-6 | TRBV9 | TGTGCCAGCAGCGTCCACTTGGATTCACCCCTCCACTTT | CASSVHLDSPLHF